Shown below are 26 T cell receptor beta chains from a single sample sequenced in a study of a mutant IDH1 vaccine in newly diagnosed glioma. Produced via immunoSEQ multiplex PCR; TCRdb's table is partial and in-frame only. Counted here are more than 35,000 clones, 70% to 90% occurring once; the ten biggest clones make up around 1.5%. Time point denoted: week 5, during vaccination. A single vaccine dose contained 300 ug of mutant IDH1 20-mer peptide, and topical imiquimod was used with it. These receptors' antigens are unknown. The input for sequencing was PBMCs, taken from a glioma patient whose treatment included an IDH1 peptide vaccine. The receptors here all came from a man aged 40-49 years with glioma.

The chain has TRBV29-1 and TRBJ1-1; D call uncertain. V was shortened by 4 bases and J by 5 bases, with 11 bases between the two germline ends. Germline-derived CDR1 and CDR2 are SQVTM and ANQGSEA. The CDR3 spans 12 residues. The CDR3 bases are TGCAGCGTTGCCGCCTCGGGGACTGAAGCTTTCTTT. This encodes CSVAASGTEAFF.

The chain employs TRBV6-5 and TRBJ2-7; D could derive from TRBD1 or TRBD2 (5 bases each). V was cut by 8 bases and J by 7 bases, with 15 bases left in between. Germline loops: CDR1 MNHEY, CDR2 SVGAGI. The CDR3 is made up of 12 amino acids. The chain's CDR3 is CASGGVEWEQYF. The CDR3, as DNA: TGTGCCAGCGGGGGAGTTGAGTGGGAGCAGTACTTC.

The genes are TRBV21-1 and TRBJ1-4. TRBV21-1 is termed a pseudogene. There are 13 residues in the CDR3. The CDR3 DNA reads as TGTGCCAGCCCCGGGACTAGAGGGGAAAAACTGTTTTTT. Amino acids: CASPGTRGEKLFF.

V is TRBV21-1 and J is TRBJ2-1; the table's D call, TRBD2, has no DNA check behind it. TRBV21-1 represents a pseudogene. CDR3 length equals 15 residues. The CDR3 nucleotides are TGTGCCAACATGTCATGCCGGGAGGTCTACAATGAGCAGTTCTTC. As protein: CANMSCREVYNEQFF.

This chain's CDR3 is CASSVVLGLAGAGEETQYF. The CDR3 nucleotides read TGTGCCAGCAGCGTAGTATTGGGACTAGCGGGAGCCGGGGAAGAGACCCAGTACTTC. The chain recombines TRBV9 with TRBJ2-5; 14 positions agree with TRBD2. The germline gives CDR1 SGDLS, CDR2 YYNGEE. The CDR3 is made up of 19 amino acids. The V gene end was trimmed by 0 bases and the J gene end by 3 bases; junction bases not matched to a gene: 10.

V and J are TRBV21-1 and TRBJ2-1; the table's D call TRBD2 went unverified against the DNA. TRBV21-1 is a known pseudogene. This CDR3 has 16 residues. The CDR3 region is CASSKAGSAKVNEQFF. The CDR3 DNA is TGTGCCAGCAGCAAAGCCGGGAGCGCAAAGGTAAATGAGCAGTTCTTC.

The J gene is TRBJ2-3, the V gene TRBV6-5; 9 bases map to TRBD1. The CDR3 contains 15 residues. Unmatched junction bases numbered 9, after V lost 6 bases and J lost 5 bases. Per the germline V gene, CDR1 is MNHEY and CDR2 is SVGAGI. The CDR3 nucleotides are TGTGCCAGCAGGAAGGACAGGGGAATTATAGATACGCAGTATTTT. Its protein is CASRKDRGIIDTQYF.

This sequence joins TRBV6-4 and TRBJ1-5, with D maybe TRBD1 (5 bases). Germline-derived CDR1 and CDR2 are MRHNA and SNTAGT. Trimming removed 6 bases at V and 5 bases at J, with 11 bases between. The length of the CDR3 is 13 residues. CDR3 sequence (DNA): TGTGCCAGCAGCGGGGACGCCCATCAGCCCCAGCATTTT. Translated: CASSGDAHQPQHF.

The chain links TRBV9 to TRBJ1-4, with D unresolved. V lost 3 bases and J 7 bases, leaving 16 bases between the germline ends. The germline V gene has CDR1 SGDLS and CDR2 YYNGEE. The CDR3 is 15 amino acids. The CDR3 DNA reads as TGTGCCAGCAGCGCAATGGGCCTGACCAGTGAAAAACTGTTTTTT. It encodes CASSAMGLTSEKLFF.

The chain is built from TRBV18 and TRBJ2-1, with a tentative D call TRBD1 (5 bases). This CDR3 region has 14 residues. The V gene lost 3 bases and the J gene lost 5 bases, with 11 bases spanning the gap. The V gene's germline CDR1 is KGHSH and CDR2 LQKENI. This CDR3 reads CASSPTDFDNEQFF. DNA for the CDR3: TGTGCCAGCTCACCGACAGACTTTGACAATGAGCAGTTCTTC.

The CDR3 DNA is TGCGCCAGCAGCCAAGATGAGGGACTCCTGAGGGTTAAATCCTACGAGCAGTACTTC. Translation gives CASSQDEGLLRVKSYEQYF. The genes are TRBV4-1 and TRBJ2-7; possibly TRBD2 for D (6 bases). CDR1 is MGHRA, CDR2 YSYEKL, per germline. V was clipped by 0 bases and J by 1 base, with 22 bases between them. This CDR3 spans 19 amino acids.

The V and J genes are TRBV6-6 and TRBJ2-7; 8 bases agree with TRBD1. The V gene's germline CDR1 is MNHNY and CDR2 SVGAGI (reference sequence). There are 15 residues in the CDR3. Losses at the gene ends were 4 bases for V and 5 bases for J; bases not matched to a gene: 10. CDR3 DNA sequence: TGTGCCAGCAGTTTAGGACAGGGTAGAGGCGACGAGCAGTACTTC. Translated, it gives CASSLGQGRGDEQYF.

The chain is built from TRBV19 and TRBJ2-2; D ambiguous. This CDR3 region has 13 residues. Germline lookup yields CDR1 LNHDA and CDR2 SQIVND (reference sequence). Deletions cut 7 bases from V and 4 bases from J, with 10 bases between. In nucleotides, the CDR3 is TGTGCCAGTACCGATGTGGGCACCGGGGAGCTGTTTTTT. Amino acid sequence: CASTDVGTGELFF.

The chain joins TRBV5-1 to TRBJ2-1; D is uncertain. CDR3 length: 14 residues. Trimming took 1 base from V and 8 from J, leaving 13 bases between them. CDR1 and CDR2 from the germline V gene are SGHRS and YFSETQ. The CDR3 loop is CASSLTGAPDEQFF. CDR3 DNA sequence: TGCGCCAGCAGCTTGACGGGCGCCCCCGATGAGCAGTTCTTC.

This clone was counted a single time. The chain is built from TRBV7-6 and TRBJ2-3; perhaps TRBD2 as D (6 bases). The V and J ends lost 5 bases and 5 bases respectively, with 11 bases between them. CDR3 size: 13 residues. Germline assignment: CDR1 SGHVS and CDR2 FNYEAQ. The CDR3 region has the DNA TGTGCCAGCAGCCCGGGACTCGGAGATACGCAGTATTTT. It codes for CASSPGLGDTQYF. The whole variable domain, remainder taken from reference TRBV7-6 and TRBJ2-3, is GAGVSQSPRYKVTKRGQDVALRCDPISGHVSLYWYRQALGQGPEFLTYFNYEAQQDKSGLPNDRFSAERPEGSISTLTIQRTEQRDSAMYRCASSPGLGDTQYFGPGTRLTVL.

V gene TRBV5-4 combines with J gene TRBJ1-2; D is undetermined. The germline V gene encodes CDR1 SGHNT and CDR2 YYREEE (reference sequence). V lost 4 bases and J 3 bases, leaving 16 bases between the germline ends. This CDR3 region has 15 residues. The CDR3 spells CASSRPVRADYGYTF. In DNA, the CDR3 is TGTGCCAGCAGCCGGCCTGTGAGGGCAGACTATGGCTACACCTTC.

Only a few counts were recorded for this clone. The chain is built from TRBV23-1 and TRBJ2-7, with 7 bases aligning to TRBD1. TRBV23-1 is given ORF status, its function remaining uncertain. V shed 6 bases and J 4 bases; nucleotides not matched to a gene: 21. The CDR3 length is 18 residues. CDR3 bases: TGCGCCAGCAGGGACAGGCAGTTTTCAATGGGAGTTATATACGAGCAGTACTTC. Protein product: CASRDRQFSMGVIYEQYF.

This sequence joins TRBV4-1 and TRBJ1-5; TRBD1 aligns across 8 bases. Looked up from germline, CDR1 is MGHRA and CDR2 is YSYEKL. The V gene end was trimmed by 6 bases and the J gene end by 2 bases; junction bases not matched to a gene: 15. The CDR3 length is 18 residues. The CDR3 DNA is TGCGCCAGCAGAGTCCGGACAGGGATTTTCGGGGGCAATCAGCCCCAGCATTTT. It translates to CASRVRTGIFGGNQPQHF.

V usage is TRBV19 and J usage is TRBJ1-5; D is perhaps TRBD1 (5 bases). V dropped 4 bases and J dropped 3 bases, with 16 bases sitting between them. Germline V gene data show CDR1 as LNHDA and CDR2 as SQIVND (reference sequence). CDR3 length: 16 residues. The CDR3 DNA sequence: TGTGCCAGTAGTACTAGGGGAAGTCAGGCCAATCAGCCCCAGCATTTT. As protein: CASSTRGSQANQPQHF.

This chain connects TRBV7-9 to TRBJ2-5, with TRBD2 matching 8 bases. J was trimmed by 5 bases and V by 5 bases; bases with no gene match: 10. The CDR3 runs 15 residues. Germline values: CDR1 SEHNR, CDR2 FQNEAQ (reference sequence). The CDR3 sequence: CASSQGLGPEETQYF. Written as DNA, the CDR3 is TGTGCCAGCAGCCAGGGACTAGGTCCCGAGGAGACCCAGTACTTC.

V gene TRBV5-6 combines with J gene TRBJ2-3; 7 nucleotides line up with TRBD1. Germline CDR1 SGHDT, CDR2 YYEEEE. Trimming cost V 6 bases and J 2 bases; bases outside gene matches: 15. The CDR3 runs 17 residues. CDR3 sequence (DNA): TGTGCCAGCACCCCTCTTATCCGGGGACAGAACACAGATACGCAGTATTTT. Amino acids: CASTPLIRGQNTDTQYF.

The chain carries TRBV5-5 and TRBJ1-3; D might be TRBD1 (6 bases). The germline CDR1 and CDR2 sequences are SGHKS and YYEKEE (reference sequence). There are 16 residues in the CDR3. V lost 0 bases, J lost 3 bases, and 13 bases lay in between. The CDR3 sequence: CASSLELGAVGNTIYF. The CDR3 DNA reads as TGTGCCAGCAGCTTGGAGCTGGGGGCTGTTGGAAACACCATATATTTT.

There are a few counts of this clone. J is TRBJ1-5 and V is TRBV4-1; possibly TRBD1 for D (5 bases). Trimming shortened V by 3 bases and J by 6 bases, and 18 bases separated the two germline ends. Germline V gives CDR1 MGHRA, CDR2 YSYEKL. The CDR3 totals 16 residues. CDR3 bases: TGCGCCAGCAGCCAGGTCAGAATCAGGGTCCTTCAGCCCCAGCATTTT. It yields the protein CASSQVRIRVLQPQHF.

The V call is TRBV7-7, the J call TRBJ2-7, with 8 bases matching TRBD2. This CDR3 contains 16 residues. From germline, CDR1 is SSHAT and CDR2 FNYEAQ (reference sequence). CDR3 sequence reads: CANPLRLAPSLGEQYF. Written as DNA, the CDR3 is TGTGCTAACCCTCTTCGACTAGCGCCGAGCTTGGGTGAGCAGTACTTC.

V gene TRBV18 combines with J gene TRBJ2-5, with D unclear. Per the germline V gene, CDR1 is KGHSH and CDR2 is LQKENI. V shed 3 bases and J shed 0 bases, with 8 bases lying between them. The CDR3 covers 14 residues. Written as DNA, the CDR3 is TGTGCCAGCTCACCGGCGGTTAACCAAGAGACCCAGTACTTC. Its translation is CASSPAVNQETQYF.

The rearrangement uses TRBV4-3 and TRBJ2-7; 11 nucleotides match TRBD2. There are 17 residues in the CDR3. CDR1 and CDR2 (germline): LGHNA, YSLEER. V lost 0 bases and J lost 0; bases outside the gene matches: 4. In nucleotides, the CDR3 is TGCGCCAGCAGCCAAGAGACTAGCGGGACCCCCTCCTACGAGCAGTACTTC. Its protein is CASSQETSGTPSYEQYF.